This T cell receptor beta chain derives from a study of vaccination and CD4 T cells after COVID-19. Study details: The cells were exposed to overlapping spike peptides originating from SARS-CoV-2, HCoV-NL63, HCoV-OC43 and HCoV-229E for stimulation. The control cultures got either a CEFX pool, an HIV-1 Nef pool, or no peptide at all. Study conclusions and caveats: Convalescent participants were relatively few, and none had early post-infection timepoints studied.

V lost 3 bases, J lost 1 base, and 6 bases lay in between. Germline V gives CDR1 LNHDA, CDR2 SQIVND (reference sequence). This CDR3 has 13 residues. On this clonotype: Its antigen is currently unknown.

Oncomine TCR Beta short-read sequencing was applied to DNA from cultured CD4+ T cells. Genomic DNA was extracted from cultured CD4+ T cells. Using its own MiXCR run on the PCR reads, TCRdb lists one record per CDR3 protein. In the table there are around 7,000 distinct CDR3 sequences, more than 60% of which are singletons. Treatment defined: roughly 11-day PBMC culture with coronavirus spike peptide pools or control peptides (ViraFEST assay). The rearrangement uses TRBV19 and TRBJ1-1; D uncertain. This clonotype originated in a human donor who had recovered from COVID-19. The sample consisted of CD4+ T cells from blood, cultured in vitro. The CDR3 region has the DNA TGTGCCAGTAGTATCTTAGCGAACACTGAAGCTTTCTTT. Residues: CASSILANTEAFF.